Below are 31 T cell receptor beta chains sequenced from a single sample in a study of beta chain features in type 1 diabetes. All of the isolated RNA was reverse transcribed, so expressed TCRB transcripts were sequenced. This table comes from immunoSEQ multiplex PCR, and its TCRdb copy is limited to in-frame clones, with some not included. The sample lists about 140,000 clones, about 7% occurring once. Sequencing used central memory CD4+ T cells from blood. The receptors derive from a woman younger than 45 in good health.

This clone was found many times. The chain recombines TRBV4-2 with TRBJ1-1; possible D gene TRBD1, 6 bases. Trimming took 3 bases from V and 4 from J, leaving 21 bases between them. The CDR3 totals 17 residues. CDR1 LGHNA and CDR2 YNFKEQ come from the germline V gene. CDR3 DNA sequence: TGTGCCAGCAGCCAGCGGTTGCTCAGGGAAGGGGGCACTGAAGCTTTCTTT. This codes for CASSQRLLREGGTEAFF.

This clone was recorded a few times. The chain carries TRBV7-2 and TRBJ2-7; TRBD2 aligns across 9 bases. V lost 5 bases to trimming and J lost 5 bases; unmatched junction nucleotides: 10. This CDR3 is 15 amino acids long. Germline V gives CDR1 SGHTA, CDR2 FQGNSA. The CDR3: CASSQLAGVGNEQYF. Written as DNA, the CDR3 is TGTGCCAGCAGCCAATTAGCGGGAGTGGGCAACGAGCAGTACTTC.

This clone appeared a few times. This chain links TRBV7-8 with TRBJ2-4; 10 positions agree with TRBD2. The CDR3 is 15 residues long. Per germline, CDR1 SGHVS and CDR2 FQNEAQ. The ends lost 5 bases at V and 5 bases at J; junction bases unmatched: 6. CDR3 region: CASSLRTSGQNIQYF. Here the CDR3 DNA reads TGTGCCAGCAGCCTCCGGACTAGCGGACAAAACATTCAGTACTTC.

The chain joins TRBV19 to TRBJ2-7; D is ambiguous. This CDR3 is 14 amino acids long. Trimming removed 5 bases at V and 2 bases at J, with 13 bases between. The germline gives CDR1 LNHDA, CDR2 SQIVND (reference sequence). Written as DNA, the CDR3 is TGTGCCAGTAGTGTCAGACCAGGCACCTACGAGCAGTACTTC. Translated: CASSVRPGTYEQYF. The variable domain in full, with the rest retrieved from reference TRBV19 and TRBJ2-7, is DGGITQSPKYLFRKEGQNVTLSCEQNLNHDAMYWYRQDPGQGLRLIYYSQIVNDFQKGDIAEGYSVSREKKESFPLTVTSAQKNPTAFYLCASSVRPGTYEQYFGPGTRLTVT.

The table lists this clone with a few counts. The chain employs TRBV7-9 and TRBJ1-2; 8 bases match TRBD1. CDR3 length equals 14 residues. Germline V lookup: CDR1 SEHNR, CDR2 FQNEAQ (reference sequence). J gave up 2 bases and V 5 bases, and 4 bases lay outside the gene matches. CDR3 nucleotides: TGTGCCAGCAGCCCCTGGACAGGGAACTATGGCTACACCTTC. It specifies CASSPWTGNYGYTF.

The chain couples TRBV6-5 to TRBJ2-5; 9 nucleotides line up with TRBD2. This CDR3 comprises 16 residues. V trimming: 0 bases; J trimming: 4 bases; junction bases outside the gene matches: 6. CDR1 and CDR2 (germline): MNHEY, SVGAGI. The CDR3 DNA reads as TGTGCCAGCAGTTACTCTCTAGCGGGATTCGCAGAGACCCAGTACTTC. Translating it yields CASSYSLAGFAETQYF.

This clone has more than one count but fewer than ten. The sample holds other DNA sequences that translate to the same CDR3. The rearrangement links TRBV28 to TRBJ1-2, with a weak D call TRBD1 (5 bases). The CDR3 has 12 amino acids. Trimming shortened V by 3 bases and J by 4 bases, and 6 bases separated the two germline ends. From germline, CDR1 is MDHEN and CDR2 SYDVKM. CDR3 sequence (DNA): TGTGCCAGCAGTTTGGGGCCCTATGGCTACACCTTC. It codes for CASSLGPYGYTF.

There are a few counts of this clone. The rearrangement joins TRBV19 to TRBJ2-7; D is ambiguous. Germline assignment: CDR1 LNHDA and CDR2 SQIVND (reference sequence). There are 14 residues in the CDR3. V lost 3 bases, J lost 7 bases, and 16 bases lay in between. CDR3 nucleotide sequence: TGTGCCAGTAGTATTTCCGACATCGCACGAGAGCAGTACTTC. Its protein product is CASSISDIAREQYF.

This clone was observed a few times. The V call is TRBV4-1, the J call TRBJ2-1; possible D gene TRBD2, 6 bases. The CDR3 is made up of 15 amino acids. The V end lost 1 base, the J end lost 2 bases, and 9 bases lay between the germline ends. Germline values: CDR1 MGHRA, CDR2 YSYEKL. CDR3 coding DNA: TGCGCCAGCAGCCAAGGCGGGATAACCTACAATGAGCAGTTCTTC. Translated, it gives CASSQGGITYNEQFF.

This clone has more than one count but fewer than ten. This chain uses TRBV5-1 with TRBJ2-7; D is uncertain. Germline assignment: CDR1 SGHRS and CDR2 YFSETQ. Deletions cut 2 bases from V and 4 bases from J, with 13 bases between. The CDR3 is 14 residues long. The DNA of the CDR3 is TGCGCCAGCAGCTTTAATTCCGAGGCGTACGAGCAGTACTTC. It translates to CASSFNSEAYEQYF.

CDR3 sequence (DNA): TGTGCCAGCAGCTTAGGACTAGCGGTTGGGGCTACGCAGTATTTT. It encodes CASSLGLAVGATQYF. The chain has TRBV7-8 and TRBJ2-3, with 9 nucleotides matching TRBD2. The CDR3 is made up of 15 amino acids. Per the germline V gene, CDR1 is SGHVS and CDR2 is FQNEAQ. V lost 1 base, J lost 8 bases, and 7 bases stayed unmatched.

This clone was observed a handful of times. This chain links TRBV28 with TRBJ2-7, with D perhaps TRBD1 (6 bases). Deletions cut 5 bases from V and 7 bases from J, with 18 bases between. This CDR3 spans 14 amino acids. Germline V lookup: CDR1 MDHEN, CDR2 SYDVKM. The CDR3 nucleotides are TGTGCCAGCAGTCAACCGGGACAATCCCTAGAGCAGTACTTC. Protein sequence: CASSQPGQSLEQYF.

The chain couples TRBV28 to TRBJ1-2; perhaps TRBD1 as D (5 bases). The germline gives CDR1 MDHEN, CDR2 SYDVKM. Deletions cut 5 bases from V and 2 bases from J, with 15 bases between. The length of the CDR3 is 15 residues. CDR3 sequence reads: CASSNTFRANYGYTF. CDR3 in DNA: TGTGCCAGCAGTAATACGTTCAGGGCGAACTATGGCTACACCTTC.

The chain joins TRBV7-2 to TRBJ1-1; weak D call: TRBD1 (5 bases). Deletions cut 4 bases from V and 4 bases from J, with 16 bases between. Per the germline V gene, CDR1 is SGHTA and CDR2 is FQGNSA. This CDR3 spans 15 amino acids. CDR3 in amino acids: CASSSLGGATTEAFF. The CDR3 nucleotides are TGTGCCAGCAGCTCCTTGGGAGGGGCCACCACTGAAGCTTTCTTT.

This clone appeared a few times. The chain is built from TRBV28 and TRBJ1-2, with D possibly being TRBD1 (5 bases). The CDR3 contains 12 residues. Germline V lookup: CDR1 MDHEN, CDR2 SYDVKM. The germline V and J ends were trimmed by 3 bases and 6 bases, with 8 bases remaining between them. In DNA form, the CDR3 reads TGTGCCAGCAGTTTTCCGGGGGATGGCTACACCTTC. Translating gives CASSFPGDGYTF.

The J gene is TRBJ2-1, the V gene TRBV7-6; D not certain. CDR1 and CDR2 (germline): SGHVS, FNYEAQ. This CDR3 is built from 16 residues. Trimming removed 5 bases from V and 0 bases from J, with 14 bases in between. CDR3: CASSPSEIGSYNEQFF. DNA of the CDR3: TGTGCCAGCAGCCCCTCTGAGATTGGCTCCTACAATGAGCAGTTCTTC.

This clone has a count of ten or more. The V gene is TRBV19, the J gene TRBJ2-1, with 9 bases matching TRBD2. V lost 2 bases, J lost 6 bases, and 5 bases stayed unmatched. Germline V lookup: CDR1 LNHDA, CDR2 SQIVND (reference sequence). The CDR3 consists of 15 residues. The CDR3 loop reads CASSIRTSAGNEQFF. In DNA form, the CDR3 reads TGTGCCAGTAGTATAAGGACTAGCGCGGGCAATGAGCAGTTCTTC. Full variable domain (remainder filled in from reference TRBV19 and TRBJ2-1): DGGITQSPKYLFRKEGQNVTLSCEQNLNHDAMYWYRQDPGQGLRLIYYSQIVNDFQKGDIAEGYSVSREKKESFPLTVTSAQKNPTAFYLCASSIRTSAGNEQFFGPGTRLTVL.

The table lists this clone with a few counts. The chain is built from TRBV2 and TRBJ2-5, with D possibly being TRBD1 (6 bases). Germline CDR1 and CDR2: SNHLY and FYNNEI. Trimming stripped 11 bases from V and 3 bases from J, with 16 bases between. The CDR3 totals 13 residues. The CDR3 bases are TGTGCCTCTGGCAGGGGCCCCAAAGAGACCCAGTACTTC. This sequence encodes CASGRGPKETQYF.

This clone appeared a few times. The chain has TRBV30 and TRBJ2-7; 7 positions agree with TRBD2. Germline values: CDR1 GTSNPN, CDR2 SVGIG (reference sequence). V lost 3 bases and J lost 6; bases outside the gene matches: 5. The CDR3 contains 12 residues. The CDR3 DNA reads as TGTGCCTGGAGGGACGGGAGGTCCGAGCAGTACTTC. It is translated as CAWRDGRSEQYF.

This clone has more than one count but fewer than ten. The chain links TRBV12-5 to TRBJ2-1; 8 nucleotides line up with TRBD2. CDR1 and CDR2 (germline): LGHNT, FRNRAP. V lost 3 bases and J lost 8; bases outside the gene matches: 6. CDR3 length: 14 amino acids. The CDR3 nucleotides read TGTGCTAGTGGTTTCGGTACTAGCGGCGATGAGCAGTTCTTC. This sequence encodes CASGFGTSGDEQFF.

The V gene is TRBV5-1, the J gene TRBJ1-4; D gene uncertain. Trimming pared 4 bases from V and 0 bases from J, leaving 4 bases between. The CDR3 extends over 13 amino acids. The germline gives CDR1 SGHRS, CDR2 YFSETQ. The CDR3 reads CASSAATNEKLFF. DNA of the CDR3: TGCGCCAGCAGCGCGGCAACTAATGAAAAACTGTTTTTT. The variable domain in full, completed from reference TRBV5-1 and TRBJ1-4, reads KAGVTQTPRYLIKTRGQQVTLSCSPISGHRSVSWYQQTPGQGLQFLFEYFSETQRNKGNFPGRFSGRQFSNSRSEMNVSTLELGDSALYLCASSAATNEKLFFGSGTQLSVL.

This clone has more than one count but fewer than ten. The CDR3 reads CASSLRLARDNEQFF. The CDR3 DNA is TGTGCCAGCAGCCTCAGACTAGCGAGAGACAATGAGCAGTTCTTC. V usage is TRBV4-2 and J usage is TRBJ2-1; TRBD2 matches 8 bases. CDR3 size: 15 residues. The V gene end was trimmed by 4 bases and the J gene end by 5 bases; junction bases not matched to a gene: 7. The V gene's germline CDR1 is LGHNA and CDR2 YNFKEQ.

V is TRBV6-5 and J is TRBJ1-3; D is unclear. Trimming removed 0 bases from V and 1 base from J, with 10 bases in between. This CDR3 region has 16 residues. The germline V gene has CDR1 MNHEY and CDR2 SVGAGI. CDR3 in DNA: TGTGCCAGCAGTTACTCAGGCAGGAATTCTGGAAACACCATATATTTT. Translating it yields CASSYSGRNSGNTIYF.

This clone showed up many times. The V gene is TRBV15, the J gene TRBJ1-2; D gene unclear. CDR1 is LNHNV, CDR2 YYDKDF, per germline (reference sequence). Trimming removed 1 base from V and 6 bases from J, with 15 bases in between. This CDR3 is built from 15 residues. In nucleotides, the CDR3 is TGTGCCACCAGCAGAGGATCGGGTACAAACGATGGCTACACCTTC. Translated, it gives CATSRGSGTNDGYTF.

This clone was seen a few times. The chain links TRBV6-5 to TRBJ2-7, with 10 bases matching TRBD1. The J segment lost 6 bases and the V segment lost 2 bases, leaving 7 bases of the junction unmatched. The CDR3 is 15 amino acids. Germline-derived CDR1 and CDR2 are MNHEY and SVGAGI. CDR3 nucleotides: TGTGCCAGCAGTTACCGTGGGACAGGGGCCACCGAGCAGTACTTC. Translated: CASSYRGTGATEQYF.

This clone was seen ten or more times. This chain joins TRBV28 and TRBJ2-5; 10 nucleotides align to TRBD1. Germline CDR1 MDHEN, CDR2 SYDVKM. Trimming at V came to 11 bases and at J to 9 bases, leaving 12 bases not matched to a gene. The CDR3 spans 13 residues. CDR3 coding DNA: TGTGCCTCCATTGGGACAGGGGATAGGTCCCAGTACTTC. It codes for CASIGTGDRSQYF. The variable domain in full, with the rest retrieved from reference TRBV28 and TRBJ2-5, is DVKVTQSSRYLVKRTGEKVFLECVQDMDHENMFWYRQDPGLGLRLIYFSYDVKMKEKGDIPEGYSVSREKKERFSLILESASTNQTSMYLCASIGTGDRSQYFGPGTRLLVL.

This clone appeared many times. V usage is TRBV7-2 and J usage is TRBJ2-7; 7 bases line up with TRBD1. The CDR3 length is 13 residues. V shed 7 bases and J 0 bases; nucleotides not matched to a gene: 3. Germline V gene sequence: CDR1 SGHTA, CDR2 FQGNSA. CDR3 protein: CASTGTASYEQYF. CDR3 bases: TGTGCCAGCACCGGGACAGCCTCCTACGAGCAGTACTTC.

This clone came up a few times. The chain employs TRBV19 and TRBJ2-1, with 7 bases aligning to TRBD2. The ends lost 5 bases at V and 7 bases at J; junction bases unmatched: 11. CDR3 size: 15 residues. From germline, CDR1 is LNHDA and CDR2 SQIVND (reference sequence). CDR3 DNA sequence: TGTGCCAGTAGTTCAGGGCGGGAGAGGTGGAATGAGCAGTTCTTC. The encoded protein is CASSSGRERWNEQFF.

This clone appeared many times. Other DNA sequences in this sample translate to the same CDR3. The gene calls are TRBV11-2 and TRBJ2-7; 8 bases fit TRBD2. The J segment lost 7 bases and the V segment lost 3 bases, leaving 5 bases of the junction unmatched. The CDR3 length is 13 residues. In germline, CDR1 is SGHAT, CDR2 FQNNGV. The CDR3 DNA is TGTGCCAGCAGCTTGACGGGGGGGGGAGAGCAGTACTTC. Its protein is CASSLTGGGEQYF.

The chain uses TRBV9 and TRBJ2-2, with 9 bases aligning to TRBD1. The CDR3 loop spans 16 amino acids. The trim removed 3 bases at V and 4 bases at J, leaving 7 bases unmatched. Per the germline V gene, CDR1 is SGDLS and CDR2 is YYNGEE. CDR3 nucleotide sequence: TGTGCCAGCAGCGCGGGGGACAGGGCTCGCACCGGGGAGCTGTTTTTT. Protein product: CASSAGDRARTGELFF.

The sample holds many counts of this clone. This chain connects TRBV29-1 to TRBJ1-5, with D possibly being TRBD1 (5 bases). CDR1 SQVTM and CDR2 ANQGSEA come from the germline V gene. The CDR3 has 13 amino acids. Trimming removed 4 bases from V and 2 bases from J, with 9 bases in between. The CDR3 protein is CSVGGHRNQPQHF. Here the CDR3 DNA reads TGCAGCGTTGGCGGACACCGCAATCAGCCCCAGCATTTT.